This T cell receptor (beta chain) was retrieved from a study of cytotoxic CD8 clonotypes in ibrutinib-treated CLL. Study observations and caveats: Progressing and sustained-remission patients had different sampling times.

Produced via immunoSEQ multiplex PCR; TCRdb's table is partial and in-frame only. Among hundreds of thousands of clones listed, around four fifths were seen once. The CDR3 loop spans 15 amino acids. The V and J ends lost 8 bases and 6 bases respectively, with 22 bases between them. The germline V gene has CDR1 ENHRY and CDR2 SYGVKD. Worth noting for this clone: Its antigen is still unknown.

Material: PBMCs, obtained before ibrutinib treatment. This sequence was found in a human donor with chronic lymphocytic leukemia. The chain employs TRBV10-3 and TRBJ1-1; TRBD1 is a possible D gene (6 bases). The DNA for the CDR3 is TGTGCCATCGCGCAATGGGTAGGGGGGAATGCTGAAGCTTTCTTT. This sequence encodes CAIAQWVGGNAEAFF.